These 13 T cell receptor beta chains originate from one sample sequenced in a study of shared clonotypes between healthy human individuals. Assay: immunoSEQ multiplex PCR; the TCRdb copy retains only in-frame clones and omits some. This sample yields more than 2 million clones, of which around 96% are seen a single time; roughly 1% belongs to the top ten. CD45RO negativity and positive selection for CCR7 defined naive CD8 cells, a population that excluded terminally differentiated effector memory CD45RA+ cells. Sequenced material: naive CD8+ T cells sorted from blood. These receptors all come from a man between 18 and 29 years old in good health.

The gene calls are TRBV6-5 and TRBJ2-3; 9 bases map to TRBD1. The germline CDR1 and CDR2 sequences are MNHEY and SVGAGI. CDR3 length: 15 residues. V shed 4 bases and J 0 bases; nucleotides not matched to a gene: 2. Written as DNA, the CDR3 is TGTGCCAGCAGTTTGACAGGGGGAAGCACAGATACGCAGTATTTT. It specifies CASSLTGGSTDTQYF.

This chain joins TRBV27 and TRBJ1-1; D is uncertain. This CDR3 has 12 amino acids. Germline loops: CDR1 MNHEY, CDR2 SMNVEV (reference sequence). V was clipped by 4 bases and J by 1 base, with 4 bases between them. CDR3 DNA: TGTGCCAGCAGTTCCGAGAACACTGAAGCTTTCTTT. Translation gives CASSSENTEAFF.

V and J are TRBV10-2 and TRBJ2-3; 9 bases agree with TRBD2. The CDR3 loop spans 16 amino acids. Trimming cost V 1 base and J 0 bases; bases outside gene matches: 2. CDR1 is WSHSY, CDR2 SAAADI, per germline. CDR3 region: CASSEFGLASTDTQYF. CDR3 DNA: TGCGCCAGCAGTGAGTTTGGACTAGCGAGCACAGATACGCAGTATTTT.

The rearrangement joins TRBV11-2 to TRBJ2-1, with TRBD1 matching 7 bases. In germline, CDR1 is SGHAT, CDR2 FQNNGV. The J segment lost 9 bases and the V segment lost 10 bases, leaving 12 bases of the junction unmatched. This CDR3 is 13 amino acids long. The DNA of the CDR3 is TGTGCCACCCGCCCGACAGGGAACCCTGAGCAGTTCTTC. It codes for CATRPTGNPEQFF.

The V gene is TRBV5-4, the J gene TRBJ2-7; D is perhaps TRBD1 (5 bases). From germline, CDR1 is SGHNT and CDR2 YYREEE (reference sequence). There are 13 residues in the CDR3. Trimming stripped 3 bases from V and 2 bases from J, with 9 bases between. CDR3 DNA: TGTGCCAGCAGCTCGGACAATCCCTACGAGCAGTACTTC. Protein sequence: CASSSDNPYEQYF.

This chain uses TRBV6-6 with TRBJ1-5; D remains unclear. V lost 5 bases to trimming and J lost 6 bases, with 11 bases between them. Germline values: CDR1 MNHNY, CDR2 SVGAGI (reference sequence). This CDR3 contains 13 residues. CDR3 sequence reads: CASSGGFAQPQHF. CDR3 coding DNA: TGTGCCAGCAGTGGCGGGTTCGCTCAGCCCCAGCATTTT.

The rearrangement uses TRBV27 and TRBJ2-1; unclear D gene. Trimming took off 3 bases at V and 0 bases at J, with 12 bases between the two ends. Germline V gene lookup returns CDR1 MNHEY and CDR2 SMNVEV (reference sequence). The CDR3 has 16 amino acids. The CDR3: CASSLGYSSSYNEQFF. As DNA, the CDR3 is TGTGCCAGCAGTTTGGGGTATTCCAGCTCCTACAATGAGCAGTTCTTC.

The chain is built from TRBV11-2 and TRBJ1-1; 8 bases are shared with TRBD1. CDR3 length: 14 residues. Germline loops: CDR1 SGHAT, CDR2 FQNNGV. Trimming cost V 0 bases and J 4 bases; bases outside gene matches: 1. CDR3 region: CASSLEGTGTEAFF. The DNA of the CDR3 is TGTGCCAGCAGCTTAGAAGGGACAGGCACTGAAGCTTTCTTT.

This chain links TRBV4-1 with TRBJ2-2, with D unclear. Germline V gene sequence: CDR1 MGHRA, CDR2 YSYEKL. There are 13 residues in the CDR3. Trimming cost V 5 bases and J 4 bases, with 8 bases left between them. CDR3 sequence: CASSYQTTGELFF. The CDR3, as DNA: TGCGCCAGCAGCTACCAAACCACCGGGGAGCTGTTTTTT.

This rearrangement joins TRBV4-1 to TRBJ2-1; 14 nucleotides match TRBD2. Germline V CDR1 and CDR2: MGHRA, YSYEKL. Trimming took 4 bases from V and 7 from J; bases not matched to a gene: 3. This CDR3 is 15 amino acids long. The CDR3 DNA reads as TGCGCCAGCAGCCCCCGGACTAGCGGGGGGAATGAGCAGTTCTTC. Protein sequence: CASSPRTSGGNEQFF.

This clone was counted a single time. This sequence joins TRBV2 and TRBJ2-3; TRBD2 matches 9 bases. Germline CDR1 reads SNHLY; CDR2 reads FYNNEI. The CDR3 contains 16 residues. The V segment lost 4 bases and the J segment 5 bases; nucleotides outside the gene matches: 10. CDR3 loop: CASSVVLAGVGDTQYF. CDR3 nucleotide sequence: TGTGCCAGCAGTGTGGTATTAGCGGGGGTAGGAGATACGCAGTATTTT.

This clone was seen a handful of times. V gene TRBV29-1 combines with J gene TRBJ1-5; D gene unclear. The V gene's germline CDR1 is SQVTM and CDR2 ANQGSEA. The ends were cut back, 8 bases at V and 1 base at J, with 12 bases in the middle. The CDR3 sequence is 13 residues long. CDR3 protein: CSPKAASNQPQHF. Here the CDR3 DNA reads TGCAGCCCTAAGGCGGCCAGCAATCAGCCCCAGCATTTT.

V gene TRBV7-2 combines with J gene TRBJ2-7; D unclear. CDR3 length equals 13 residues. Trimming took 1 base from V and 3 from J, leaving 7 bases between them. Germline V gene lookup returns CDR1 SGHTA and CDR2 FQGNSA. CDR3 DNA: TGTGCCAGCAGCTTAGAAAAACACTACGAGCAGTACTTC. Translating gives CASSLEKHYEQYF. Full variable domain (missing parts from reference TRBV7-2 and TRBJ2-7): GAGVSQSPSNKVTEKGKDVELRCDPISGHTALYWYRQSLGQGLEFLIYFQGNSAPDKSGLPSDRFSAERTGGSVSTLTIQRTQQEDSAVYLCASSLEKHYEQYFGPGTRLTVT.